The clone carrying this T cell receptor (beta chain) was recorded at least ten times. V lost 8 bases and J lost 13, with 20 bases in between. This CDR3 is built from 12 residues. Germline V gene data show CDR1 as MDHEN and CDR2 as SYDVKM. MiXCR, run by TCRdb on the 5' RACE reads, gives a single entry per CDR3 protein. The sample lists 75,000 to 95,000 distinct CDR3 sequences, approximately 4.8% occurring once. This entry belongs to a study of T cells of healthy individuals. The V gene is TRBV28, the J gene TRBJ1-2; D call uncertain. This sequence was found in a female donor in good health. The CDR3 DNA reads TGTGCCAGCGTTCCGAACCAAGGCTTACGCACCTTC. Its protein is CASVPNQGLRTF.